Listed here are 9 T cell receptor beta chains from one sample, sequenced in a study of T cell changes during pregnancy in multiple sclerosis. This table comes from immunoSEQ multiplex PCR, and its TCRdb copy is limited to in-frame clones, with some not included. The sample lists about 110,000 clones, 91% occurring once. This specimen was peripheral blood, taken after pregnancy. The receptors were gathered from a female donor with multiple sclerosis, enrolled in a pregnancy study.

V is TRBV7-6 and J is TRBJ2-7; a weak D match, TRBD2 (7 bases). The CDR3 is 14 residues long. CDR1 and CDR2 (germline): SGHVS, FNYEAQ. V dropped 0 bases and J dropped 2 bases, with 8 bases sitting between them. This CDR3 is CASSLAGGAYEQYF. CDR3 DNA sequence: TGTGCCAGCAGCTTAGCAGGGGGGGCCTACGAGCAGTACTTC.

V and J are TRBV2 and TRBJ2-1; tentatively, D is TRBD1 (7 bases). Trimming took 7 bases from V and 14 from J, leaving 12 bases between them. CDR1 and CDR2 (germline): SNHLY, FYNNEI. CDR3 length equals 10 residues. The CDR3 DNA follows: TGTGCCAGCATGCGGGACAGTAAGTTCTTC. It specifies CASMRDSKFF.

The rearrangement joins TRBV7-8 to TRBJ2-1; maybe TRBD1 (6 bases). This CDR3 spans 17 amino acids. Germline CDR1 and CDR2: SGHVS and FQNEAQ. With 4 bases removed from V and 4 bases from J, the gap between germline ends came to 20 bases. The CDR3 nucleotides are TGTGCCAGCAGCTCCAATCCTTCAGGGGATACGTACAATGAGCAGTTCTTC. Translated, it gives CASSSNPSGDTYNEQFF.

The rearrangement links TRBV5-1 to TRBJ2-7; no clear D. V dropped 0 bases and J dropped 4 bases, with 8 bases sitting between them. Germline V CDR1 and CDR2: SGHRS, YFSETQ. This CDR3 is 13 amino acids long. The CDR3 is CASSLDLRYEQYF. Here the CDR3 DNA reads TGCGCCAGCAGCTTGGACCTGAGGTACGAGCAGTACTTC.

The V and J genes are TRBV18 and TRBJ1-5, with D hard to call. Between the trimmed V and J ends, which lost 4 bases and 7 bases, there was a span of 11 bases. Germline CDR1 reads KGHSH; CDR2 reads LQKENI. The length of the CDR3 is 13 residues. The chain's CDR3 is CASSQGVWQPQHF. The CDR3 region has the DNA TGTGCCAGCTCACAGGGAGTTTGGCAGCCCCAGCATTTT.

In DNA, the CDR3 is TGTGCCAGCAGCTTAAACCCGGGGGACTATGGCTACACCTTC. It is translated as CASSLNPGDYGYTF. The chain links TRBV7-8 to TRBJ1-2, with a possible D match to TRBD1 (5 bases). Germline CDR1 reads SGHVS; CDR2 reads FQNEAQ. V lost 2 bases to trimming and J lost 3 bases, with 10 bases between them. The CDR3 spans 14 residues.

The rearrangement joins TRBV5-1 to TRBJ1-2; D is perhaps TRBD1 (6 bases). The germline gives CDR1 SGHRS, CDR2 YFSETQ. The CDR3 is 13 residues long. Trimming cost V 1 base and J 8 bases, with 12 bases left between them. The CDR3 bases are TGCGCCAGCAGCTTGCTGGGGGCGGAAGGCTACACCTTC. Protein: CASSLLGAEGYTF.

The chain recombines TRBV29-1 with TRBJ1-5; 7 bases agree with TRBD1. The CDR3 totals 14 residues. V lost 6 bases and J lost 4; bases outside the gene matches: 9. Germline loops: CDR1 SQVTM, CDR2 ANQGSEA. CDR3 region: CSVTTGSGNQPQHF. The CDR3, as DNA: TGCAGCGTAACGACAGGGTCTGGGAATCAGCCCCAGCATTTT. The variable domain in full, with the rest retrieved from reference TRBV29-1 and TRBJ1-5, is SAVISQKPSRDICQRGTSLTIQCQVDSQVTMMFWYRQQPGQSLTLIATANQGSEATYESGFVIDKFPISRPNLTFSTLTVSNMSPEDSSIYLCSVTTGSGNQPQHFGDGTRLSIL.

The genes are TRBV7-6 and TRBJ2-1; TRBD2 aligns across 8 bases. J was trimmed by 7 bases and V by 7 bases; bases with no gene match: 18. From germline, CDR1 is SGHVS and CDR2 FNYEAQ. The CDR3 is 17 amino acids. For the CDR3, the DNA is TGTGCCAGCAACCCAAGGATCTTGGGGCGGGGGGAGAATGAGCAGTTCTTC. Amino acids: CASNPRILGRGENEQFF.